The source of this TCR beta chain is a study of glioma-infiltrating T cells after dendritic cell vaccination. Only in-frame clones appear in the TCRdb table, and some are missing; sequencing was by immunoSEQ multiplex PCR. The sample contains tens of thousands of clones, almost 85% of which appear only once. V lost 4 bases and J 7 bases, leaving 14 bases between the germline ends. This CDR3 is 13 amino acids long. Germline V gene lookup returns CDR1 SGHDT and CDR2 YYEEEE. The material was blood, obtained before dendritic cell vaccination. The chain couples TRBV5-6 to TRBJ1-2; weak D call: TRBD1 (5 bases). This TCR came from a human donor with glioblastoma. The CDR3 here is CASSPPGVRGYTF. For the CDR3, the DNA is TGTGCCAGCAGCCCGCCGGGGGTACGTGGCTACACCTTC.